The TCR beta chain under discussion was sequenced for a study of T cells after yellow fever vaccination. Study in general: It was SMART-Seq v4 Ultra Low Input that prepared the fractions with low cell numbers.

The CDR3 is 15 amino acids. V was pared by 5 bases and J by 7 bases, with 18 bases between. Germline CDR1 MNHEY, CDR2 SVGAGI. Notes on the study in general: Booster sampling recovered most clones from primary vaccination (about 97% CD4, roughly 86% CD8). Peak timing came faster in the weaker secondary response, day 5 versus 15.

UMIs were added to TCR cDNA along with a universal primer site when it was made by 5'RACE template switching. TCRdb analysed the 5' RACE reads with MiXCR anew, one entry per CDR3 protein. The repertoire holds roughly 74,000 distinct CDR3 sequences, with around 6.9% as singletons. This clonotype was recorded a few times. The antigen remains unidentified. The chain carries TRBV6-5 and TRBJ2-1; possibly TRBD1 for D (6 bases). This receptor was taken from a man between 18 and 29 years old who received the YFV17D yellow fever vaccine. The sequenced sample was CD8+ T cells sorted from PBMCs, obtained 5 days after the first yellow fever vaccination. The CDR3: CASSPSVRGGNEQFF. For the CDR3, the DNA is TGTGCCAGCAGTCCCTCGGTACGAGGGGGAAATGAGCAGTTCTTC.